Each of the 28 T cell receptor beta chains below was sequenced from the same sample in a study of low-dose radiotherapy and immunotherapy resistance in tumors. Specified time point: before trial treatment. Both TCRalpha and TCRbeta chains were reverse transcribed with V-gene-specific primers. Using a constant-region primer together with a V-primer adapter, TCRs were subjected to roughly 20 PCR cycles of amplification. TCRdb ran MiXCR on the reads and lists one entry per CDR3 protein. The repertoire consists of nearly 95,000 distinct CDR3 sequences, with roughly a tenth occurring once and the leading ten covering under 1.1%. This specimen consisted of PBMCs, obtained before treatment. The receptors here all came from a male donor with prostate cancer.

In its sample, this clonotype was seen many times. The J gene is TRBJ2-3, the V gene TRBV20-1; 8 bases match TRBD1. CDR3 length equals 16 residues. Unmatched junction bases numbered 9, after V lost 4 bases and J lost 0 bases. Per germline, CDR1 DFQATT and CDR2 SNEGSKA (reference sequence). CDR3 DNA: TGCAGTGCTACCCTCCCCACAGGGGGTAGCACAGATACGCAGTATTTT. Protein product: CSATLPTGGSTDTQYF.

This clonotype was picked up many times. The CDR3 nucleotides read TGTGCCAGCAGCCAAGATTCGGGAGCTTTCTTT. Protein: CASSQDSGAFF. V usage is TRBV14 and J usage is TRBJ1-1, with D unresolved. Germline lookup yields CDR1 SGHDN and CDR2 FVKESK. The CDR3 length is 11 residues. Trimming removed 0 bases at V and 10 bases at J, with 6 bases between.

As to this clonotype: It may be a read error: a sequence one base away is much more abundant. The DNA of the CDR3 is TGTGCCAGCAGCTTAGGACTAGGGGGACTAGCGGAGGGCACCTACAATGAGCAGTACTTC. It codes for CASSLGLGGLAEGTYNEQYF. The genes are TRBV7-9 and TRBJ2-5, with 11 bases lining up with TRBD2. The V and J ends lost 1 base and 11 bases, in that order; junction bases with no gene match: 24. Germline CDR1 and CDR2: SEHNR and FQNEAQ (reference sequence). The CDR3 extends over 20 amino acids.

This clonotype occurred many times. The chain carries TRBV14 and TRBJ2-7; maybe TRBD2 (6 bases). The CDR3 is 15 amino acids. Looked up from germline, CDR1 is SGHDN and CDR2 is FVKESK. Trimming removed 5 bases at V and 0 bases at J, with 14 bases between. Written as DNA, the CDR3 is TGTGCCAGCAGCTCTTTATGGGGGGTCTCCTACGAGCAGTACTTC. Protein sequence: CASSSLWGVSYEQYF.

This clonotype was counted at least ten times. The chain combines TRBV18 with TRBJ1-2; tentative D call: TRBD1 (6 bases). V lost 1 base and J 8 bases, leaving 14 bases between the germline ends. Germline V gives CDR1 KGHSH, CDR2 LQKENI. The CDR3 extends over 14 amino acids. The chain's CDR3 is CASSPQGEGIGYTF. In DNA, the CDR3 is TGTGCCAGCTCACCACAGGGGGAAGGGATCGGCTACACCTTC.

This clonotype was picked up a small number of times. This sequence joins TRBV10-3 and TRBJ2-3; 11 bases map to TRBD2. This CDR3 is 15 amino acids long. Unmatched junction bases numbered 4, after V lost 6 bases and J lost 2 bases. Per the germline V gene, CDR1 is ENHRY and CDR2 is SYGVKD. The DNA of the CDR3 is TGTGCCATCAGACCGGGACTAGCGGACACAGATACGCAGTATTTT. Translation gives CAIRPGLADTDTQYF.

There are a few counts of this clonotype. The CDR3 is CASSVTGTGGFGYGYTF. The CDR3 region has the DNA TGTGCCAGCAGTGTGACCGGGACAGGGGGCTTTGGCTATGGCTACACCTTC. V and J are TRBV28 and TRBJ1-2; TRBD1 matches 12 bases. V was clipped by 5 bases and J by 4 bases; unmatched bases: 11. CDR1 is MDHEN, CDR2 SYDVKM, per germline. The CDR3 sequence is 17 residues long.

The sample holds many counts of this clonotype. The J gene is TRBJ1-5, the V gene TRBV4-1; a possible D gene is TRBD1 (5 bases). Deletions cut 0 bases from V and 2 bases from J, with 11 bases between. Germline CDR1 and CDR2: MGHRA and YSYEKL. The CDR3 is made up of 16 amino acids. The CDR3 nucleotides read TGCGCCAGCAGCCAAGATGGGGGGTTCGGCAATCAGCCCCAGCATTTT. Its protein is CASSQDGGFGNQPQHF.

This clonotype came up many times. The chain couples TRBV29-1 to TRBJ2-1; 9 bases fit TRBD2. J gave up 4 bases and V 5 bases, and 0 bases lay outside the gene matches. The CDR3 contains 12 residues. Germline values: CDR1 SQVTM, CDR2 ANQGSEA. The CDR3: CSVTSGYNEQFF. Here the CDR3 DNA reads TGCAGCGTTACTAGCGGGTACAATGAGCAGTTCTTC.

This clonotype was recorded at least ten times. The V call is TRBV28, the J call TRBJ2-7; 7 bases fit TRBD1. J gave up 4 bases and V 4 bases, and 13 bases lay outside the gene matches. There are 16 residues in the CDR3. Per germline, CDR1 MDHEN and CDR2 SYDVKM. CDR3 residues: CASSSPGTVGIYEQYF. As DNA, the CDR3 is TGTGCCAGCAGTTCCCCCGGGACAGTTGGCATATACGAGCAGTACTTC.

This clonotype was detected ten times or more. The CDR3 sequence: CASGRVPGNTIYF. The CDR3 coding sequence is TGTGCCAGCGGCCGGGTCCCTGGAAACACCATATATTTT. The chain couples TRBV28 to TRBJ1-3; D is ambiguous. CDR1 is MDHEN, CDR2 SYDVKM, per germline. The CDR3 sequence is 13 residues long. V was clipped by 8 bases and J by 2 bases, with 10 bases between them.

This clonotype was observed at least ten times. The J gene is TRBJ2-3, the V gene TRBV6-2 or TRBV6-3; a possible D gene is TRBD2 (6 bases). The V end lost 2 bases, the J end lost 0 bases, and 12 bases lay between the germline ends. The CDR3 has 16 residues. The germline V gene has CDR1 MNHEY and CDR2 SVGEGT. This chain's CDR3 is CASSYGPGTSTDTQYF. The CDR3 bases are TGTGCCAGCAGTTACGGGCCGGGGACTAGCACAGATACGCAGTATTTT.

This clonotype was seen many times. This chain joins TRBV6-2 or TRBV6-3 and TRBJ2-1; TRBD1 aligns across 9 bases. V gave up 0 bases and J gave up 7 bases; unmatched junction bases: 7. The length of the CDR3 is 16 residues. Germline CDR1 MNHEY, CDR2 SVGEGT. CDR3: CASSYSATGGRNEQFF. The CDR3 DNA follows: TGTGCCAGCAGTTACTCAGCGACAGGGGGTAGGAATGAGCAGTTCTTC.

Many counts were recorded for this clonotype. The J gene is TRBJ2-5, the V gene TRBV5-1; no clear D gene. The ends were cut back, 4 bases at V and 2 bases at J, with 9 bases in the middle. This CDR3 has 13 amino acids. CDR1 and CDR2 (germline): SGHRS, YFSETQ. CDR3 residues: CASSKDVQETQYF. The CDR3, as DNA: TGCGCCAGCAGCAAGGACGTTCAAGAGACCCAGTACTTC.

This clonotype was detected ten times or more. The genes are TRBV30 and TRBJ2-7, with D maybe TRBD1 (6 bases). Germline V gene sequence: CDR1 GTSNPN, CDR2 SVGIG (reference sequence). This CDR3 is built from 13 residues. Trimming took off 0 bases at V and 3 bases at J, with 9 bases between the two ends. The CDR3 loop is CAWSVVGGYEQYF. The CDR3 nucleotides read TGTGCCTGGAGTGTAGTAGGGGGCTACGAGCAGTACTTC. The full variable domain, completed using reference TRBV30 and TRBJ2-7, is SQTIHQWPATLVQPVGSPLSLECTVEGTSNPNLYWYRQAAGRGLQLLFYSVGIGQISSEVPQNLSASRPQDRQFILSSKKLLLSDSGFYLCAWSVVGGYEQYFGPGTRLTVT.

Details on this clonotype: This probably arose from a read error, given a far larger clone one base away. The chain employs TRBV28 and TRBJ2-5, with D perhaps given as TRBD1 or TRBD2 (5 bases each). V lost 6 bases to trimming and J lost 7 bases, with 15 bases between them. The CDR3 extends over 13 amino acids. From germline, CDR1 is MDHEN and CDR2 SYDVKM. CDR3 region: CASSFGTAGTQYF. The CDR3 DNA sequence: TGTGCCAGCAGCTTTGGGACCGCCGGGACCCAGTACTTC.

In its sample, this clonotype was seen many times. J is TRBJ2-3 and V is TRBV11-2, with D unresolved. The CDR3 length is 14 residues. Trimming removed 2 bases at V and 3 bases at J, with 9 bases between. Germline CDR1 SGHAT, CDR2 FQNNGV. As DNA, the CDR3 is TGTGCCAGCAGCTTATCGGCCCGAACAGATACGCAGTATTTT. It translates to CASSLSARTDTQYF.

This clonotype was detected many times. This chain links TRBV19 with TRBJ1-4, with a tentative D call TRBD1 (5 bases). The CDR3 totals 14 residues. Trimming took 6 bases from V and 8 from J, leaving 16 bases between them. The germline CDR1 and CDR2 sequences are LNHDA and SQIVND (reference sequence). CDR3 sequence (DNA): TGTGCCAGTAGGACCGGGGCCGGCGGAGAAAAACTGTTTTTT. It is translated as CASRTGAGGEKLFF.

With respect to this clonotype: This may be a read error, as it is one base from a much larger clone. The chain uses TRBV27 and TRBJ2-2, with 12 nucleotides matching TRBD2. This CDR3 has 15 amino acids. From germline, CDR1 is MNHEY and CDR2 SMNVEV (reference sequence). The CDR3 DNA reads TGTGACAGCAGGACTAGCGGGGTTAACACCGGGGAGCTGTTTTTT. Its protein is CDSRTSGVNTGELFF.

This clonotype was picked up many times. The chain combines TRBV6-6 with TRBJ1-6; TRBD1 might be the D (6 bases). V lost 6 bases and J lost 8, with 14 bases in between. This CDR3 contains 14 residues. In germline, CDR1 is MNHNY, CDR2 SVGAGI (reference sequence). The CDR3 sequence: CASRFTGRDSPLHF. CDR3 in DNA: TGTGCCAGCAGATTTACAGGGAGGGATTCACCCCTCCACTTT.

A note on this clonotype: This likely reflects a read error, since a far larger clone is one base away. The rearrangement joins TRBV4-3 to TRBJ2-1; possible D gene TRBD2, 6 bases. The CDR3 runs 13 residues. CDR1 LGHNA and CDR2 YSLEER come from the germline V gene. Trimming shortened V by 3 bases and J by 10 bases, and 13 bases separated the two germline ends. The CDR3 is CASSQNSGYEQFF. In DNA, the CDR3 is TGCGCCAGCAGCCAGAATAGCGGCTACGAGCAGTTCTTC.

This clonotype was picked up many times. The chain is built from TRBV7-2 and TRBJ2-2; 10 positions agree with TRBD2. The CDR3 spans 20 residues. Losses at the gene ends were 4 bases for V and 4 bases for J; bases not matched to a gene: 18. The V gene's germline CDR1 is SGHTA and CDR2 FQGNSA. The CDR3 coding sequence is TGTGCCAGCAGCTCCCGATATATCGAGCGGGAGGGCCCTCGCACCGGGGAGCTGTTTTTT. Amino acids: CASSSRYIEREGPRTGELFF.

At least ten counts were recorded for this clonotype. V usage is TRBV5-1 and J usage is TRBJ2-3; D is perhaps TRBD2 (6 bases). CDR3 length: 15 amino acids. Germline values: CDR1 SGHRS, CDR2 YFSETQ. V was cut by 0 bases and J by 0 bases, with 8 bases left in between. CDR3 loop: CASSLDRGSTDTQYF. CDR3 coding DNA: TGCGCCAGCAGCTTGGATCGGGGGAGCACAGATACGCAGTATTTT. Full variable domain (outside the CDR3, taken from reference TRBV5-1 and TRBJ2-3): KAGVTQTPRYLIKTRGQQVTLSCSPISGHRSVSWYQQTPGQGLQFLFEYFSETQRNKGNFPGRFSGRQFSNSRSEMNVSTLELGDSALYLCASSLDRGSTDTQYFGPGTRLTVL.

The V and J genes are TRBV12-3 or TRBV12-4 and TRBJ2-4, with TRBD1 identical over 8 bases. The CDR3 sequence is 15 residues long. The V and J ends lost 2 bases and 8 bases, in that order; junction bases with no gene match: 8. The CDR3 DNA is TGTGCCAGCAGTTTAATTCAGGGGGCTAATGACATTCAGTACTTC. Translating gives CASSLIQGANDIQYF.

This clonotype was found many times. The chain employs TRBV5-5 and TRBJ2-7; D not certain. Germline V lookup: CDR1 SGHKS, CDR2 YYEKEE (reference sequence). V shed 7 bases and J shed 0 bases, with 14 bases lying between them. CDR3 size: 14 residues. This CDR3 reads CASLPGANSYEQYF. The DNA for the CDR3 is TGTGCCAGCCTACCAGGCGCCAACTCCTACGAGCAGTACTTC. The full variable domain, in which reference TRBV5-5 and TRBJ2-7 provide the parts outside the CDR3, is DAGVTQSPTHLIKTRGQQVTLRCSPISGHKSVSWYQQVLGQGPQFIFQYYEKEERGRGNFPDRFSARQFPNYSSELNVNALLLGDSALYLCASLPGANSYEQYFGPGTRLTVT.

Many counts were recorded for this clonotype. J is TRBJ1-1 and V is TRBV3-1, with D hard to call. Germline lookup yields CDR1 LGHDT and CDR2 YNNKEL (reference sequence). The CDR3 loop spans 13 amino acids. The V and J ends lost 1 base and 1 base respectively, with 4 bases between them. CDR3 sequence reads: CASSQVENTEAFF. The CDR3 DNA reads as TGTGCCAGCAGCCAAGTGGAGAACACTGAAGCTTTCTTT. The whole variable domain, remainder taken from reference TRBV3-1 and TRBJ1-1, is DTAVSQTPKYLVTQMGNDKSIKCEQNLGHDTMYWYKQDSKKFLKIMFSYNNKELIINETVPNRFSPKSPDKAHLNLHINSLELGDSAVYFCASSQVENTEAFFGQGTRLTVV.

The table lists this clonotype with a few counts. The gene calls are TRBV9 and TRBJ2-3; tentatively, D is TRBD2 (6 bases). The CDR3 totals 15 residues. Trimming pared 4 bases from V and 0 bases from J, leaving 12 bases between. From germline, CDR1 is SGDLS and CDR2 YYNGEE. DNA for the CDR3: TGTGCCAGCAGCTCACTACTAGCTAGCACAGATACGCAGTATTTT. Its protein is CASSSLLASTDTQYF.

This clonotype was recorded at least ten times. CDR3 DNA sequence: TGTGCCAGCAGTCCACCCCTCGGCAGAAACTATGGCTACACCTTC. Translated: CASSPPLGRNYGYTF. V is TRBV28 and J is TRBJ1-2; D is unclear. This CDR3 is built from 15 residues. Trimming removed 5 bases from V and 2 bases from J, with 15 bases in between. Germline loops: CDR1 MDHEN, CDR2 SYDVKM.